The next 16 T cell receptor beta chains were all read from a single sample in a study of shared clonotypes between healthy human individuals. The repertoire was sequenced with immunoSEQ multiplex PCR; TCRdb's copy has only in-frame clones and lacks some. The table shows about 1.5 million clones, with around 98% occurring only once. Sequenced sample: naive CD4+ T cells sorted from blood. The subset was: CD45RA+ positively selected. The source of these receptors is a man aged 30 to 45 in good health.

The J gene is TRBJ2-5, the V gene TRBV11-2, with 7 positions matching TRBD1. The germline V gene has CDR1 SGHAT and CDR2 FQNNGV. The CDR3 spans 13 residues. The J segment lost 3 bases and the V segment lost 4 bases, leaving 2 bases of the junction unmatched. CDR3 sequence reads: CASSSDREETQYF. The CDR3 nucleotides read TGTGCCAGCAGCTCAGACAGGGAAGAGACCCAGTACTTC.

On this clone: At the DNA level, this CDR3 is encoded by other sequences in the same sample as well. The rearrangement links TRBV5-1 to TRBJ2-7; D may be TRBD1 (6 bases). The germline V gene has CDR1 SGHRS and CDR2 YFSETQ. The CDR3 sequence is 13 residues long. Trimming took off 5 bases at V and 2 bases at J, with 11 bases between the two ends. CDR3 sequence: CASSRDRTYEQYF. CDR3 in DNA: TGCGCCAGCAGTAGAGACAGGACCTACGAGCAGTACTTC.

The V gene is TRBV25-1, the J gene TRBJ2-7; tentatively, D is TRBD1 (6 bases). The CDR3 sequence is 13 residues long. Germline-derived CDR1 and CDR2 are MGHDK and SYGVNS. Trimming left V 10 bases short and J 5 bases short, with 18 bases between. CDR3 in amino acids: CAIAGRGPHEQYF. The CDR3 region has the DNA TGTGCCATCGCAGGCAGGGGACCCCACGAGCAGTACTTC.

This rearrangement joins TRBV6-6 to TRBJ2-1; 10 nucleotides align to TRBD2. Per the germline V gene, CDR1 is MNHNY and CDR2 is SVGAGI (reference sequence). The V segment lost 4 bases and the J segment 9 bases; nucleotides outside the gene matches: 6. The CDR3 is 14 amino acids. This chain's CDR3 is CASSSLAGEGEQFF. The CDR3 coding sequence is TGTGCCAGCAGTTCGCTAGCGGGAGAGGGTGAGCAGTTCTTC.

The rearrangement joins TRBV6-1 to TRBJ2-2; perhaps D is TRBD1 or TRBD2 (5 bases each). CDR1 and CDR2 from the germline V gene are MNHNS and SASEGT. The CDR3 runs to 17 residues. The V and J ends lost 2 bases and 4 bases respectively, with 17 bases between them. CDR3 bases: TGTGCCAGCAGTGAAAGAGGGGCTAGCCGGAGCACCGGGGAGCTGTTTTTT. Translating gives CASSERGASRSTGELFF.

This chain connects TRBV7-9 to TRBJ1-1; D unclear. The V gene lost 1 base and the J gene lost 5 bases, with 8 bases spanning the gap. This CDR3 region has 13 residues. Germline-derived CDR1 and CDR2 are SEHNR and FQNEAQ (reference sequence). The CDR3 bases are TGTGCCAGCAGCTTAGGGTTGACTACTGAAGCTTTCTTT. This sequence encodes CASSLGLTTEAFF.

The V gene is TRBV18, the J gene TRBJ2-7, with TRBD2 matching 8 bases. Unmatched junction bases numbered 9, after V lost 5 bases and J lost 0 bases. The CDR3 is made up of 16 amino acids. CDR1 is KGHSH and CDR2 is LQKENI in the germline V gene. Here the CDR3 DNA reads TGTGCCAGCTCAACCCGGGGGGGCTACAGCTCCTACGAGCAGTACTTC. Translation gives CASSTRGGYSSYEQYF. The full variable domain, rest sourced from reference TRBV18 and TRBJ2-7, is NAGVMQNPRHLVRRRGQEARLRCSPMKGHSHVYWYRQLPEEGLKFMVYLQKENIIDESGMPKERFSAEFPKEGPSILRIQQVVRGDSAAYFCASSTRGGYSSYEQYFGPGTRLTVT.

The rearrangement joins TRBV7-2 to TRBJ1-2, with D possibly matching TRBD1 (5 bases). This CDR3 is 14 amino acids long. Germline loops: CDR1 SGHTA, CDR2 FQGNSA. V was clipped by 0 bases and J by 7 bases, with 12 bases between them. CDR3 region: CASSLAQGVPGYTF. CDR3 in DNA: TGTGCCAGCAGCTTAGCGCAAGGGGTCCCTGGCTACACCTTC. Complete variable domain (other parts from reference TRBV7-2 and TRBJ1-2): GAGVSQSPSNKVTEKGKDVELRCDPISGHTALYWYRQSLGQGLEFLIYFQGNSAPDKSGLPSDRFSAERTGGSVSTLTIQRTQQEDSAVYLCASSLAQGVPGYTFGSGTRLTVV.

The chain's CDR3 is CASSLAGGETDTQYF. CDR3 in DNA: TGTGCCAGCAGCCTAGCCGGGGGGGAGACAGATACGCAGTATTTT. The chain employs TRBV6-1 and TRBJ2-3; 8 nucleotides agree with TRBD2. The CDR3 runs to 15 residues. Germline V gene data show CDR1 as MNHNS and CDR2 as SASEGT. Trimming removed 6 bases from V and 3 bases from J; junction bases left unmatched: 8.

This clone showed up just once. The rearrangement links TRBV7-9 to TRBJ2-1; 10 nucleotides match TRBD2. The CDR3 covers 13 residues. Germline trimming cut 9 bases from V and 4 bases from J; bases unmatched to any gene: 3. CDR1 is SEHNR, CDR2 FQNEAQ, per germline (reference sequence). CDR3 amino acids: CASLAGEYNEQFF. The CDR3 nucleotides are TGTGCCAGTCTAGCGGGGGAATACAATGAGCAGTTCTTC.

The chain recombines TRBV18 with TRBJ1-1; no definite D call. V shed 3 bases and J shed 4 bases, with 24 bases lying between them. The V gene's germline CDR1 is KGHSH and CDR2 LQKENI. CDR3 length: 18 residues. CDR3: CASSPTPGSPTSGTEAFF. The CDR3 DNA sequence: TGTGCCAGCTCACCTACCCCCGGCAGTCCTACAAGTGGCACTGAAGCTTTCTTT.

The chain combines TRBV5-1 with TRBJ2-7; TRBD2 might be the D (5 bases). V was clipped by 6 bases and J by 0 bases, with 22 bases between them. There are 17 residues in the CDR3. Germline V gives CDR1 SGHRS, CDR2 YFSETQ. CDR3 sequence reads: CASTPGGGYRSSYEQYF. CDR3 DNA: TGCGCCAGCACCCCAGGAGGCGGGTACCGAAGCTCCTACGAGCAGTACTTC.

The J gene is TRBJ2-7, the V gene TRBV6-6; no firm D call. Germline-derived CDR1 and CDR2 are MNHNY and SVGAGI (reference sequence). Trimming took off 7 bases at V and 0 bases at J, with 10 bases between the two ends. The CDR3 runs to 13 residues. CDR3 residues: CASNRKGSYEQYF. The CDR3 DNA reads TGTGCCAGCAATCGAAAGGGCTCCTACGAGCAGTACTTC.

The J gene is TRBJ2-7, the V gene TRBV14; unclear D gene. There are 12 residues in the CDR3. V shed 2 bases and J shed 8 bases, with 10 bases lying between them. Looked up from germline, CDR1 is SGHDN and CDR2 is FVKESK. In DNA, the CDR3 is TGTGCCAGCAGCCAAAGCTCCGCGAAGCAGTACTTC. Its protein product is CASSQSSAKQYF.

The CDR3 DNA sequence: TGTGCCAGTAGTACACATGGCCGGGAGCAGTACTTC. Its translation is CASSTHGREQYF. The rearrangement uses TRBV19 and TRBJ2-7; no firm D call. V was shortened by 4 bases and J by 7 bases, with 11 bases between the two germline ends. The CDR3 is 12 amino acids. Germline CDR1 and CDR2: LNHDA and SQIVND (reference sequence).

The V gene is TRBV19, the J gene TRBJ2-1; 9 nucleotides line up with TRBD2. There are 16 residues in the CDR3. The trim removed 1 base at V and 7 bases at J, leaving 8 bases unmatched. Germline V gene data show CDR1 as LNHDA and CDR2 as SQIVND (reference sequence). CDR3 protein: CASSIVASGIQNEQFF. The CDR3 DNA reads TGTGCCAGTAGTATAGTCGCTAGCGGGATCCAAAATGAGCAGTTCTTC. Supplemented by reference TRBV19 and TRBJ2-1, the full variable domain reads DGGITQSPKYLFRKEGQNVTLSCEQNLNHDAMYWYRQDPGQGLRLIYYSQIVNDFQKGDIAEGYSVSREKKESFPLTVTSAQKNPTAFYLCASSIVASGIQNEQFFGPGTRLTVL.